The 9 T cell receptor beta chains listed next were all sequenced from one sample in a study of blood T cell repertoires in COVID-19. Produced via immunoSEQ multiplex PCR; TCRdb's table is partial and in-frame only. Of 60,000 to 75,000 clones listed, around 83% are singletons. The specimen was peripheral blood. These receptors all come from a woman at least 80 years old with active or convalescent COVID-19.

The V and J genes are TRBV5-1 and TRBJ2-2; D is undetermined. The length of the CDR3 is 14 residues. CDR1 is SGHRS, CDR2 YFSETQ, per germline. V lost 1 base and J 6 bases, leaving 10 bases between the germline ends. The CDR3 DNA reads TGCGCCAGCAGCTTGTTTACGGCGGCCGGGGAGCTGTTTTTT. Its translation is CASSLFTAAGELFF.

This clone was counted between two and nine times. This chain joins TRBV9 and TRBJ2-2, with TRBD2 matching 7 bases. The ends lost 4 bases at V and 4 bases at J; junction bases unmatched: 7. This CDR3 has 15 residues. Germline V gene data show CDR1 as SGDLS and CDR2 as YYNGEE. For the CDR3, the DNA is TGTGCCAGCAGCCAACTCGGGGGGATCACCGGGGAGCTGTTTTTT. It translates to CASSQLGGITGELFF. The full variable domain, with the rest looked up from reference TRBV9 and TRBJ2-2, is DSGVTQTPKHLITATGQRVTLRCSPRSGDLSVYWYQQSLDQGLQFLIQYYNGEERAKGNILERFSAQQFPDLHSELNLSSLELGDSALYFCASSQLGGITGELFFGEGSRLTVL.

This clone was picked up one time. V usage is TRBV4-3 and J usage is TRBJ1-2, with TRBD1 matching 11 bases. Trimming removed 3 bases from V and 9 bases from J; junction bases left unmatched: 9. The length of the CDR3 is 15 residues. Germline values: CDR1 LGHNA, CDR2 YSLEER. The CDR3 nucleotides are TGCGCCAGCAGCCATCCGGGACAGGGGGAGGTTAGCTACACCTTC. Amino acids: CASSHPGQGEVSYTF.

This chain joins TRBV3-1 (or the pseudogene TRBV3-2) and TRBJ2-3; D may be TRBD2 (5 bases). The CDR3 consists of 14 residues. Germline CDR1 is LGHDT and CDR2 is YNNKEL (reference sequence). The V end was cut by 5 bases, the J end by 8 bases, with 17 bases between. Here the CDR3 reads CASSERSGGGTQYF. CDR3 DNA: TGTGCCAGCAGCGAGAGGTCTGGCGGAGGTACGCAGTATTTT.

The V gene is TRBV19, the J gene TRBJ2-3, with 8 bases lining up with TRBD2. The junction had 8 bases not matched to a gene; V was cut back by 5 bases and J by 1 base. The CDR3 runs to 16 residues. Germline lookup yields CDR1 LNHDA and CDR2 SQIVND (reference sequence). In DNA form, the CDR3 reads TGTGCCAGTAGTGCCCTGGGAGCGGGGGGCACAGATACGCAGTATTTT. Translated: CASSALGAGGTDTQYF.

The rearrangement links TRBV6-1 to TRBJ1-1, with D unclear. Between the trimmed V and J ends, which lost 4 bases and 4 bases, there was a span of 19 bases. Germline V gene sequence: CDR1 MNHNS, CDR2 SASEGT. This CDR3 is built from 16 residues. The CDR3 sequence: CASSVQWARVSTEAFF. The CDR3 DNA is TGTGCCAGCAGTGTTCAGTGGGCGCGGGTGAGCACTGAAGCTTTCTTT.

This chain uses TRBV28 with TRBJ2-7; D is ambiguous. Trimming pared 10 bases from V and 2 bases from J, leaving 18 bases between. The CDR3 is 14 residues long. Germline-derived CDR1 and CDR2 are MDHEN and SYDVKM. The CDR3 loop reads CATLPFFPPYEQYF. CDR3 nucleotides: TGTGCCACCCTTCCCTTCTTCCCTCCCTACGAGCAGTACTTC.

The V and J genes are TRBV19 and TRBJ1-2; possibly TRBD1 for D (6 bases). The V end lost 5 bases, the J end lost 5 bases, and 24 bases lay between the germline ends. CDR1 is LNHDA, CDR2 SQIVND, per germline (reference sequence). CDR3 size: 17 residues. CDR3: CASSSTAGTVGGYGYTF. The CDR3, as DNA: TGTGCCAGTAGTTCAACCGCCGGGACCGTAGGGGGTTATGGCTACACCTTC.

The V call is TRBV6-2 or TRBV6-3, the J call TRBJ2-1; 9 bases match TRBD1. The CDR3 is made up of 14 amino acids. Germline V gene lookup returns CDR1 MNHEY and CDR2 SVGEGT. Trimming took 6 bases from V and 6 from J; bases not matched to a gene: 6. The CDR3 here is CASSSDRGVNEQFF. The DNA of the CDR3 is TGTGCCAGCAGCTCGGACAGGGGAGTCAATGAGCAGTTCTTC.